The 21 T cell receptor beta chains below come from one sample, sequenced in a study of blood T cell repertoires in COVID-19. The data were produced by immunoSEQ multiplex PCR, yet TCRdb's version contains in-frame clones alone and is incomplete. This sample has approximately 200,000 clones, with approximately 83% found just once. Sequencing was done on a sample of peripheral blood. All receptors come from a human donor with active or convalescent COVID-19. The donor label of this sample is uncertain.

The rearrangement uses TRBV7-9 and TRBJ1-1, with D uncertain. This CDR3 has 14 residues. Germline assignment: CDR1 SEHNR and CDR2 FQNEAQ (reference sequence). The V gene lost 2 bases and the J gene lost 0 bases, with 7 bases spanning the gap. In nucleotides, the CDR3 is TGTGCCAGCAGCTTACAGTCCCTGAACACTGAAGCTTTCTTT. This encodes CASSLQSLNTEAFF.

The gene calls are TRBV28 and TRBJ2-7; weak D call: TRBD2 (6 bases). The V end lost 7 bases, the J end lost 1 base, and 17 bases lay between the germline ends. The CDR3 consists of 15 residues. CDR1 is MDHEN and CDR2 is SYDVKM in the germline V gene. The CDR3 loop is CASNLDLGGSYEQYF. The CDR3 coding sequence is TGTGCCAGCAACCTCGACTTGGGGGGTTCCTACGAGCAGTACTTC.

This clone appeared a single time. J is TRBJ1-2 and V is TRBV24-1; 9 nucleotides agree with TRBD1. Trimming removed 4 bases from V and 3 bases from J; junction bases left unmatched: 5. This CDR3 has 15 amino acids. Germline V gene sequence: CDR1 KGHDR, CDR2 SFDVKD. CDR3 bases: TGTGCCACCAGTGACCCTACAGGGGGCGACTATGGCTACACCTTC. It yields the protein CATSDPTGGDYGYTF.

V and J are TRBV28 and TRBJ2-4; 7 bases are a match to TRBD1. V trimming: 5 bases; J trimming: 0 bases; junction bases outside the gene matches: 10. Germline V gene sequence: CDR1 MDHEN, CDR2 SYDVKM. CDR3 length: 17 amino acids. CDR3 bases: TGTGCCAGCAGTCCCAGACAGGGTACAACAGCCAAAAACATTCAGTACTTC. Translation: CASSPRQGTTAKNIQYF.

The V and J genes are TRBV13 and TRBJ1-2; TRBD1 matches 9 bases. This CDR3 contains 16 residues. Unmatched junction bases numbered 12, after V lost 2 bases and J lost 8 bases. Germline loops: CDR1 PRHDT, CDR2 FYEKMQ (reference sequence). The CDR3 region is CASSLPGTGNPRGYTF. The CDR3 coding sequence is TGTGCCAGCAGCTTACCGGGGACAGGGAATCCGCGAGGCTACACCTTC.

The J gene is TRBJ1-2, the V gene TRBV6-5, with a weak D call TRBD1 (5 bases). The CDR3 is 14 residues long. V was clipped by 5 bases and J by 0 bases, with 10 bases between them. Germline V gives CDR1 MNHEY, CDR2 SVGAGI. CDR3 region: CASSPRGANYGYTF. The CDR3 DNA follows: TGTGCCAGCAGTCCGCGGGGCGCTAACTATGGCTACACCTTC.

The chain employs TRBV7-3 and TRBJ2-6; TRBD2 might be the D (5 bases). V was shortened by 5 bases and J by 1 base, with 9 bases between the two germline ends. The V gene's germline CDR1 is SGHTA and CDR2 FQGTGA. CDR3 length equals 15 residues. DNA of the CDR3: TGTGCCAGCAGCCGGGGAGTTTCTGGGGCCAACGTCCTGACTTTC. Protein product: CASSRGVSGANVLTF. Complete variable domain (other parts from reference TRBV7-3 and TRBJ2-6): GAGVSQTPSNKVTEKGKYVELRCDPISGHTALYWYRQSLGQGPEFLIYFQGTGAADDSGLPNDRFFAVRPEGSVSTLKIQRTERGDSAVYLCASSRGVSGANVLTFGAGSRLTVL.

This chain uses TRBV19 with TRBJ2-1; D gene ambiguous. V shed 2 bases and J shed 3 bases, with 5 bases lying between them. From germline, CDR1 is LNHDA and CDR2 SQIVND (reference sequence). This CDR3 is 13 amino acids long. CDR3 sequence: CASSIPVYNEQFF. CDR3 in DNA: TGTGCCAGTAGTATACCGGTCTACAATGAGCAGTTCTTC.

As to this clone: The junction differs from germline at one of its ends, possibly a read error. CDR3 nucleotide sequence: TGTGCCAGCAGTTACTCGACCAGGTTCAATCAGCCCCGGCATTTT. Translation: CASSYSTRFNQPRHF. The J gene is TRBJ1-5, the V gene TRBV6-6, with D unclear. Per germline, CDR1 MNHNY and CDR2 SVGAGI (reference sequence). CDR3 size: 15 residues.

V is TRBV28 and J is TRBJ1-2; the D is unclear. The CDR3 totals 13 residues. Trimming took 6 bases from V and 0 from J, leaving 8 bases between them. The germline V gene has CDR1 MDHEN and CDR2 SYDVKM. The CDR3 bases are TGTGCCAGCAGACCTCAGGCTAACTATGGCTACACCTTC. Translating it yields CASRPQANYGYTF.

The rearrangement joins TRBV10-1 to TRBJ2-1; TRBD2 aligns across 8 bases. CDR1 and CDR2 from the germline V gene are WNHNN and SYGVQD (reference sequence). V gave up 9 bases and J gave up 4 bases; unmatched junction bases: 8. The CDR3 is 14 residues long. This chain's CDR3 is CASPKRGQYNEQFF. The CDR3 DNA sequence: TGCGCCAGTCCCAAGCGGGGGCAATACAATGAGCAGTTCTTC.

This chain uses TRBV7-2 with TRBJ2-3; 10 nucleotides line up with TRBD2. The germline gives CDR1 SGHTA, CDR2 FQGNSA. This CDR3 has 17 amino acids. The V segment lost 0 bases and the J segment 2 bases; nucleotides outside the gene matches: 5. CDR3 amino acids: CASSLAFSGGFTDTQYF. The CDR3 DNA sequence: TGTGCCAGCAGCTTAGCGTTTAGCGGGGGGTTCACAGATACGCAGTATTTT.

The genes are TRBV10-2 and TRBJ2-7, with unresolved D. The CDR3 runs 13 residues. The germline V and J ends were trimmed by 3 bases and 3 bases, with 9 bases remaining between them. The germline gives CDR1 WSHSY, CDR2 SAAADI. The CDR3 is CASSDPGNYEQYF. For the CDR3, the DNA is TGCGCCAGCAGTGATCCTGGCAACTACGAGCAGTACTTC.

This rearrangement joins TRBV5-1 to TRBJ2-2; no definite D call. The CDR3 has 15 residues. Trimming took off 0 bases at V and 0 bases at J, with 6 bases between the two ends. Germline V lookup: CDR1 SGHRS, CDR2 YFSETQ. The CDR3 sequence: CASSLAHSNTGELFF. CDR3 nucleotide sequence: TGCGCCAGCAGCTTGGCCCATTCGAACACCGGGGAGCTGTTTTTT.

The rearrangement links TRBV30 to TRBJ1-6; 7 bases line up with TRBD1. This CDR3 has 15 amino acids. J lost 2 bases, V lost 4 bases, and 5 bases had no gene match. Germline CDR1 reads GTSNPN; CDR2 reads SVGIG (reference sequence). The CDR3 loop is CAWNRDSAYNSPLHF. The CDR3 DNA sequence: TGTGCCTGGAACCGGGACAGCGCCTATAATTCACCCCTCCACTTT.

This sequence joins TRBV2 and TRBJ2-2, with a possible D match to TRBD1 (5 bases). This CDR3 is 11 amino acids long. V was pared by 6 bases and J by 6 bases, with 5 bases between. Germline V gives CDR1 SNHLY, CDR2 FYNNEI. The CDR3 loop reads CASRGAGELFF. The CDR3 DNA is TGTGCCAGCAGAGGGGCCGGGGAGCTGTTTTTT. Full variable domain (outside the CDR3, taken from reference TRBV2 and TRBJ2-2): EPEVTQTPSHQVTQMGQEVILRCVPISNHLYFYWYRQILGQKVEFLVSFYNNEISEKSEIFDDQFSVERPDGSNFTLKIRSTKLEDSAMYFCASRGAGELFFGEGSRLTVL.

This clone was found once. V gene TRBV24-1 combines with J gene TRBJ2-2; D unclear. CDR1 and CDR2 from the germline V gene are KGHDR and SFDVKD. The CDR3 length is 15 residues. V was pared by 1 base and J by 8 bases, with 13 bases between. CDR3 in DNA: TGTGCCACCAGTGATTTTGTCGGTCAGGCGGGGGAGCTGTTTTTT. Translated: CATSDFVGQAGELFF.

This rearrangement joins TRBV5-1 to TRBJ2-7, with TRBD1 matching 9 bases. This CDR3 region has 13 residues. Germline trimming cut 7 bases from V and 10 bases from J; bases unmatched to any gene: 12. Germline lookup yields CDR1 SGHRS and CDR2 YFSETQ. In DNA, the CDR3 is TGCGCCAGCGGTCTAAGGACAGGGGAGTTTCAGTACTTC. Translated: CASGLRTGEFQYF.

The chain uses TRBV6-6 and TRBJ2-7; 8 bases fit TRBD1. Germline assignment: CDR1 MNHNY and CDR2 SVGAGI (reference sequence). There are 13 residues in the CDR3. V was pared by 6 bases and J by 6 bases, with 7 bases of the junction left unmatched. CDR3 sequence (DNA): TGTGCCAGCAGCTTCCCGGGACAGGTCGAGCAGTACTTC. Translation: CASSFPGQVEQYF.

The rearrangement links TRBV7-2 to TRBJ1-2, with 12 bases lining up with TRBD1. The germline V gene has CDR1 SGHTA and CDR2 FQGNSA. The CDR3 length is 16 residues. The trim removed 3 bases at V and 8 bases at J, leaving 10 bases unmatched. Here the CDR3 reads CASSFIGGTGGSGYTF. CDR3 nucleotide sequence: TGTGCCAGCAGCTTTATCGGCGGGACAGGGGGCTCGGGCTACACCTTC.

This clone was seen once. The chain has TRBV5-1 and TRBJ2-1, with TRBD1 matching over 9 bases. The CDR3 is 14 amino acids. Germline lookup yields CDR1 SGHRS and CDR2 YFSETQ. Trimming took 4 bases from V and 5 from J; bases not matched to a gene: 4. CDR3 sequence: CASSQGTGNNEQFF. The CDR3 nucleotides read TGCGCCAGCAGCCAAGGGACAGGGAACAATGAGCAGTTCTTC.